This entry features one TCR beta chain sequence. Germline assignment: CDR1 LNHDA and CDR2 SQIVND (reference sequence). The CDR3 runs to 13 residues. Trimming removed 5 bases at V and 3 bases at J, with 8 bases between. PCR employed 60 Vbeta and 13 Jbeta primers. Here immunoSEQ multiplex PCR was the method, and the copy in TCRdb shows in-frame clones only, minus some. The sample lists 160,000 or so clones, over 80% occurring once. The entry originates in a study of cytomegalovirus exposure and HLA in healthy donors. This TCR derives from a woman aged 18-29 years in good health and CMV-seronegative. The chain carries TRBV19 and TRBJ2-1, with D unclear. Sample: PBMCs. The CDR3 nucleotides are TGTGCCAGTAGTCCTTTACTCTACAATGAGCAGTTCTTC. It specifies CASSPLLYNEQFF.